The table lists the clone carrying this T cell receptor beta chain with a count of one. The sample originates from a study of blood T cell repertoires in COVID-19. The germline V and J ends were trimmed by 2 bases and 8 bases, with 12 bases remaining between them. Germline CDR1 reads SGHTA; CDR2 reads FQGNSA. The CDR3 spans 13 residues. Some clones are missing from TCRdb's copy, which holds only in-frame ones; the method was immunoSEQ multiplex PCR. The repertoire holds over 55,000 clones, with around 81% as singletons. The clonotype was recovered from a man older than 75 with COVID-19, enrolled during active disease. The chain joins TRBV7-2 to TRBJ1-1; perhaps TRBD1 as D (6 bases). Sequenced: peripheral blood. Written as DNA, the CDR3 is TGTGCCAGCAGCTTACCTCAACAGGGAGAAGCTTTCTTT. It specifies CASSLPQQGEAFF.